Following are 28 T cell receptor beta chains from one sample sequenced in a study of sequential checkpoint blockade in melanoma. Only in-frame clones appear in the TCRdb table, and some are missing; sequencing was by immunoSEQ multiplex PCR. The sample consists of around 20,000 clones, over 75% of them appearing once. Treatment of the sample: randomized to nivolumab then ipilimumab (arm A) or the reverse (arm B). The specimen was CD8+ T cells sorted from blood (inferred from file names), collected from a patient given nivolumab and ipilimumab in sequence. The receptor set was obtained from a human donor with melanoma.

The rearrangement links TRBV19 to TRBJ2-7; 8 nucleotides line up with TRBD2. This CDR3 spans 14 amino acids. Losses at the gene ends were 8 bases for V and 3 bases for J; bases not matched to a gene: 9. In germline, CDR1 is LNHDA, CDR2 SQIVND (reference sequence). CDR3 bases: TGTGCCAGTCGGAGAAGCGGGAGCGTCTACGAGCAGTACTTC. It yields the protein CASRRSGSVYEQYF.

A single count supports this clone. The rearrangement uses TRBV5-1 and TRBJ2-5, with TRBD2 matching 9 bases. Judging by the DNA end, TRBJ2-7 fits better; the J call may be wrong. CDR1 and CDR2 (germline): SGHRS, YFSETQ. The CDR3 runs 15 residues. This CDR3 is CASSLNSGSSDEQYF. The CDR3 DNA sequence: TGCGCCAGCAGCTTGAATAGCGGGAGTTCGGACGAGCAGTACTTC.

In this sample, this clone is medium-sized. The rearrangement links TRBV10-3 to TRBJ2-3, with 8 positions matching TRBD2. The CDR3 is 18 amino acids. J gave up 1 base and V 1 base, and 10 bases lay outside the gene matches. Germline lookup yields CDR1 ENHRY and CDR2 SYGVKD. Here the CDR3 DNA reads TGTGCCATCAGTGAGTTTTTCGTGCGGGGGGCACGCACAGATACGCAGTATTTT. Translated: CAISEFFVRGARTDTQYF.

The chain recombines TRBV21-1 with TRBJ1-1; the tabulated D call, TRBD1, remains unverified against the DNA. TRBV21-1 is marked as a pseudogene. The CDR3 sequence is 14 residues long. CDR3 residues: CASSLWDRVTEAFF. For the CDR3, the DNA is TGTGCCAGCAGCCTGTGGGACAGGGTTACTGAAGCTTTCTTT.

The genes are TRBV5-8 and TRBJ2-7; a possible D gene is TRBD1 (6 bases). CDR1 and CDR2 (germline): SGHTS, YDEGEE. The V gene lost 0 bases and the J gene lost 6 bases, with 16 bases spanning the gap. This CDR3 spans 15 amino acids. The CDR3 protein is CASSLDLVGAVEQYF. In nucleotides, the CDR3 is TGTGCCAGCAGCTTGGATTTGGTGGGGGCGGTCGAGCAGTACTTC. The full variable domain, completed using reference TRBV5-8 and TRBJ2-7, is EAGVTQSPTHLIKTRGQQATLRCSPISGHTSVYWYQQALGLGLQFLLWYDEGEERNRGNFPPRFSGRQFPNYSSELNVNALELEDSALYLCASSLDLVGAVEQYFGPGTRLTVT.

V usage is TRBV6-1 and J usage is TRBJ2-7; TRBD1 aligns across 10 bases. Germline values: CDR1 MNHNS, CDR2 SASEGT. Trimming took 8 bases from V and 6 from J; bases not matched to a gene: 13. This CDR3 spans 15 amino acids. The CDR3 loop reads CASAHTRDRGLEQYF. CDR3 nucleotides: TGTGCCAGCGCCCACACCCGGGACAGGGGCCTCGAGCAGTACTTC.

The V call is TRBV5-8, the J call TRBJ2-7; 10 bases line up with TRBD1. The CDR3 consists of 13 residues. The V gene end was trimmed by 3 bases and the J gene end by 3 bases; junction bases not matched to a gene: 0. Per the germline V gene, CDR1 is SGHTS and CDR2 is YDEGEE. The CDR3 region is CASSWTGGYEQYF. Written as DNA, the CDR3 is TGTGCCAGCAGCTGGACAGGGGGCTACGAGCAGTACTTC.

This chain connects TRBV5-1 to TRBJ2-5, with D unresolved. CDR3 length: 16 residues. Germline assignment: CDR1 SGHRS and CDR2 YFSETQ. Trimming shortened V by 1 base and J by 5 bases, and 18 bases separated the two germline ends. The CDR3 region is CASSLYPRSARETQYF. CDR3 bases: TGCGCCAGCAGCTTGTACCCCCGCAGCGCTCGGGAGACCCAGTACTTC.

The CDR3 protein is CASSETGLKNYEQYF. CDR3 DNA: TGTGCCAGCAGTGAAACCGGACTAAAGAACTACGAGCAGTACTTC. The gene calls are TRBV25-1 and TRBJ2-7; a weak D match, TRBD2 (6 bases). V was cut by 2 bases and J by 3 bases, with 14 bases left in between. CDR1 is MGHDK and CDR2 is SYGVNS in the germline V gene. This CDR3 is 15 amino acids long.

V usage is TRBV10-2 and J usage is TRBJ2-3, with a weak D call TRBD2 (5 bases). Trimming shortened V by 6 bases and J by 6 bases, and 10 bases separated the two germline ends. Germline values: CDR1 WSHSY, CDR2 SAAADI. This CDR3 is built from 12 residues. The CDR3 sequence: CASRDGEDTQYF. DNA for the CDR3: TGCGCCAGCAGGGACGGGGAGGATACGCAGTATTTT.

This clone showed up just once. The chain uses TRBV2 and TRBJ2-4; 7 bases map to TRBD2. Trimming removed 2 bases from V and 2 bases from J; junction bases left unmatched: 6. Germline CDR1 is SNHLY and CDR2 is FYNNEI. The CDR3 loop spans 16 amino acids. CDR3 nucleotide sequence: TGTGCCAGCAGTGAATGGCGCGGGGGTACCAAAAACATTCAGTACTTC. This gives the protein CASSEWRGGTKNIQYF.

The chain joins TRBV5-6 to TRBJ2-1; D unresolved. CDR1 and CDR2 from the germline V gene are SGHDT and YYEEEE. This CDR3 is 14 amino acids long. The ends were cut back, 4 bases at V and 6 bases at J, with 14 bases in the middle. CDR3 protein: CASSLTNQRNEQFF. The CDR3 DNA sequence: TGTGCCAGCAGCCTCACGAACCAGCGCAATGAGCAGTTCTTC.

This clone was detected only a few times. This chain connects TRBV7-2 to TRBJ2-3, with 11 positions matching TRBD2. From germline, CDR1 is SGHTA and CDR2 FQGNSA. J was trimmed by 2 bases and V by 4 bases; bases with no gene match: 5. The CDR3 length is 16 residues. For the CDR3, the DNA is TGTGCCAGCAGCTCCCTAGCGGGGGGCTACACAGATACGCAGTATTTT. This translates into CASSSLAGGYTDTQYF.

This chain uses TRBV7-9 with TRBJ2-3; tentatively, D is TRBD2 (5 bases). The CDR3 spans 15 residues. With 3 bases removed from V and 4 bases from J, the gap between germline ends came to 14 bases. Germline CDR1 is SEHNR and CDR2 is FQNEAQ (reference sequence). CDR3 nucleotide sequence: TGTGCCAGCAGCTTTCGAGAGGGCGAGCCAGATACGCAGTATTTT. Translation: CASSFREGEPDTQYF.

This rearrangement joins TRBV19 to TRBJ2-7, with TRBD2 as a possible D gene (6 bases). V shed 2 bases and J shed 3 bases, with 17 bases lying between them. The CDR3 extends over 16 amino acids. From germline, CDR1 is LNHDA and CDR2 SQIVND (reference sequence). The CDR3 region is CASSITPGDANYEQYF. CDR3 sequence (DNA): TGTGCCAGTAGTATAACACCGGGGGACGCTAACTACGAGCAGTACTTC.

The table lists this clone with a count of one. The CDR3 coding sequence is TGTGCCAGCAGCTTGAAGAGACTTAGCAATCAGCCCCAGCATTTT. Translated: CASSLKRLSNQPQHF. The chain has TRBV5-6 and TRBJ1-5; D is undetermined. The germline V gene has CDR1 SGHDT and CDR2 YYEEEE. V lost 1 base to trimming and J lost 0 bases, with 8 bases between them. This CDR3 region has 15 residues.

The chain links TRBV7-9 to TRBJ1-1; 10 bases are a match to TRBD1. The CDR3 loop spans 15 amino acids. Unmatched junction bases numbered 6, after V lost 5 bases and J lost 3 bases. The germline V gene encodes CDR1 SEHNR and CDR2 FQNEAQ (reference sequence). The CDR3 loop is CASSHPGQGYTEAFF. CDR3 sequence (DNA): TGTGCCAGCAGCCATCCGGGACAGGGGTACACTGAAGCTTTCTTT.

The chain has TRBV27 and TRBJ2-5, with D tentatively TRBD1 (6 bases). The germline CDR1 and CDR2 sequences are MNHEY and SMNVEV (reference sequence). Trimming shortened V by 5 bases and J by 10 bases, and 23 bases separated the two germline ends. The length of the CDR3 is 15 residues. CDR3 sequence: CASSRRQANQGIQYF. The CDR3 nucleotides read TGTGCCAGCAGTCGACGACAGGCCAACCAAGGGATCCAGTACTTC.

V usage is TRBV5-6 and J usage is TRBJ2-5; D perhaps matches TRBD1 (6 bases). V dropped 4 bases and J dropped 2 bases, with 9 bases sitting between them. The germline V gene has CDR1 SGHDT and CDR2 YYEEEE. The CDR3 has 13 amino acids. CDR3 in DNA: TGTGCCAGCAGCCAGGACAGACAAGAGACCCAGTACTTC. The encoded protein is CASSQDRQETQYF.

The chain combines TRBV9 with TRBJ1-3, with 7 bases matching TRBD1. CDR1 SGDLS and CDR2 YYNGEE come from the germline V gene. The CDR3 is 15 amino acids. V gave up 5 bases and J gave up 4 bases; unmatched junction bases: 9. CDR3 sequence: CASSADRVVGNTIYF. The CDR3 bases are TGTGCCAGCAGTGCCGACAGGGTAGTAGGAAACACCATATATTTT.

This chain uses TRBV2 with TRBJ1-5; 10 bases are a match to TRBD1. CDR1 and CDR2 from the germline V gene are SNHLY and FYNNEI. The V segment lost 6 bases and the J segment 5 bases; nucleotides outside the gene matches: 1. The length of the CDR3 is 13 residues. CDR3 DNA sequence: TGTGCCAGCAGGGGACAGGGGCATCAGCCCCAGCATTTT. Translation: CASRGQGHQPQHF.

Here the CDR3 DNA reads TGTGCCAGCAGCCAACTTACTTCTCTGGACAGGCCTATCTACGAGCAGTACTTC. The encoded protein is CASSQLTSLDRPIYEQYF. The chain recombines TRBV5-6 with TRBJ2-5; 7 positions match TRBD1. The J call is uncertain, as TRBJ2-7 better fits the DNA end. In germline, CDR1 is SGHDT, CDR2 YYEEEE. This CDR3 contains 18 residues.

This CDR3 reads CASVAGARLNTEAFF. The CDR3 bases are TGTGCCAGCGTGGCAGGGGCCCGCCTGAACACTGAAGCTTTCTTT. The rearrangement links TRBV5-6 to TRBJ1-1; D is perhaps TRBD1 (6 bases). Trimming shortened V by 7 bases and J by 0 bases, and 16 bases separated the two germline ends. Germline-derived CDR1 and CDR2 are SGHDT and YYEEEE. The CDR3 contains 15 residues.

This chain links TRBV6-5 with TRBJ2-5, with D possibly TRBD2 on 7 matching bases. CDR1 is MNHEY and CDR2 is SVGAGI in the germline V gene. Trimming removed 10 bases at V and 5 bases at J, with 23 bases between. This CDR3 spans 15 amino acids. The CDR3 spells CATKWGGGGKETQYF. Here the CDR3 DNA reads TGTGCCACCAAGTGGGGAGGGGGGGGGAAGGAGACCCAGTACTTC.

This clone was observed a few times. The chain is built from TRBV11-2 and TRBJ2-3; 9 bases line up with TRBD2. The V gene's germline CDR1 is SGHAT and CDR2 FQNNGV. The J segment lost 4 bases and the V segment lost 1 base, leaving 6 bases of the junction unmatched. The CDR3 is made up of 16 amino acids. Written as DNA, the CDR3 is TGTGCCAGCAGCTTAGGACGCGGGAGGGCCGCAGATACGCAGTATTTT. Amino acids: CASSLGRGRAADTQYF.

J is TRBJ2-7 and V is TRBV5-1; 7 bases are a match to TRBD1. CDR1 and CDR2 (germline): SGHRS, YFSETQ. With 0 bases clipped from V and 2 bases from J, the junction kept 2 bases outside the gene matches. This CDR3 is built from 14 residues. Written as DNA, the CDR3 is TGCGCCAGCAGCTTGGAGGGGGCACCCTACGAGCAGTACTTC. It codes for CASSLEGAPYEQYF.

With respect to this clone: Other DNA sequences in the sample encode the same CDR3. V usage is TRBV27 and J usage is TRBJ2-1; a weak D match, TRBD1 (6 bases). V gave up 7 bases and J gave up 0 bases, with 10 bases separating them. The CDR3 has 14 residues. Germline CDR1 MNHEY, CDR2 SMNVEV (reference sequence). The CDR3 sequence: CASTGHSSYNEQFF. Written as DNA, the CDR3 is TGTGCCAGCACGGGACACAGCTCCTACAATGAGCAGTTCTTC.

J is TRBJ1-5 and V is TRBV28, with D maybe TRBD1 (5 bases). The V and J ends lost 4 bases and 2 bases respectively, with 6 bases between them. The CDR3 sequence is 13 residues long. Germline loops: CDR1 MDHEN, CDR2 SYDVKM. DNA for the CDR3: TGTGCCAGCAGTTCCAGGGGCAATCAGCCCCAGCATTTT. Encoded protein: CASSSRGNQPQHF.